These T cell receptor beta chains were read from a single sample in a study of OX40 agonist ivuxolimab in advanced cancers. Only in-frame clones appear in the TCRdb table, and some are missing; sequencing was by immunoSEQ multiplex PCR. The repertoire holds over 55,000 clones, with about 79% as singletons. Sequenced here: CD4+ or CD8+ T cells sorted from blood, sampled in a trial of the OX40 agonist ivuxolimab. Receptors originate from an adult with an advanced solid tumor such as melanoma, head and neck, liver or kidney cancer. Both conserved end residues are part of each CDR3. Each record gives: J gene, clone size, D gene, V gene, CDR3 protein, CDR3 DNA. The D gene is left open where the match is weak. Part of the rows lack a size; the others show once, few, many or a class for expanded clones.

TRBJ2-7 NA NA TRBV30 CAWSVGLAPTYEQYF TGTGCCTGGAGTGTAGGGCTAGCGCCGACCTACGAGCAGTACTTC
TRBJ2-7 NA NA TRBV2 CASTGGNSYEQYF TGTGCCAGCACGGGCGGGAACTCCTACGAGCAGTACTTC
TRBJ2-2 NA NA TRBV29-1 CSVGGGNTGELFF TGCAGCGTTGGGGGCGGGAACACCGGGGAGCTGTTTTTT
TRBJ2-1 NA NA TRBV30 CAWGEWQGNEQFF TGTGCCTGGGGGGAGTGGCAGGGCAATGAGCAGTTCTTC
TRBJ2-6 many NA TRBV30 CAWSVLGSGANVLTF TGTGCCTGGAGTGTACTAGGATCTGGGGCCAACGTCCTGACTTTC
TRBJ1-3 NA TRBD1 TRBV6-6 CASSRQGTLSGNTIYF TGTGCCAGCAGTAGACAGGGAACCCTCTCTGGAAACACCATATATTTT
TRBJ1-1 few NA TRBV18 CASSPGTLNTEAFF TGTGCCAGCTCACCGGGGACGTTGAACACTGAAGCTTTCTTT
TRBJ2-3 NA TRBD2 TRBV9 CASSASLSGISTDTQYF TGTGCCAGCAGCGCGTCCCTCAGCGGGATTAGCACAGATACGCAGTATTTT
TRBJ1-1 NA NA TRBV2 CASTGQTNTEAFF TGTGCCTCTACTGGGCAGACGAACACTGAAGCTTTCTTT
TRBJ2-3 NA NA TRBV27 CASSLLGGDTQYF TGTGCCAGCAGTTTATTAGGCGGAGATACGCAGTATTTT
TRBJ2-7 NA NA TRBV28 CASRLSPLSYEQYF TGTGCCAGCAGACTTAGCCCCCTCTCCTACGAGCAGTACTTC
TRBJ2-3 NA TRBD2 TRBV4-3 CASSQGGGLAGAGTTDTQYF TGCGCCAGCAGCCAAGGGGGGGGACTAGCGGGAGCGGGGACCACAGATACGCAGTATTTT
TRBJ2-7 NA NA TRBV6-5 CASSYGGDASYEQYF TGTGCCAGCAGTTACGGCGGAGACGCGTCCTACGAGCAGTACTTC
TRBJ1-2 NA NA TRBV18 CASSPPQVPRNYGYTF TGTGCCAGCTCACCACCCCAGGTACCGAGGAACTATGGCTACACCTTC
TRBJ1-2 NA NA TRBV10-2 CASTQWGQSYGYTF TGCGCCAGCACCCAGTGGGGTCAGAGCTATGGCTACACCTTC
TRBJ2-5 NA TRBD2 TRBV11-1 CASRGGTLHF TGTGCCAGCAGGGGGGGGACCCTACACTTC
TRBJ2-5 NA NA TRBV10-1 CASSENPTGVTQYF TGCGCCAGCAGTGAGAACCCTACGGGAGTGACCCAGTACTTC
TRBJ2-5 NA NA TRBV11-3 CASSFTVWETQYF TGTGCCAGCAGCTTCACCGTCTGGGAGACCCAGTACTTC
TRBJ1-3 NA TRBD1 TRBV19 CASSTGQGEENTIYF TGTGCCAGTAGTACGGGACAGGGTGAGGAAAACACCATATATTTT
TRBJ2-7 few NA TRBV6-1 CASSESLGQRYF TGTGCCAGCAGTGAATCACTGGGCCAGCGGTACTTC
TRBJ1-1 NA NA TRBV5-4 CASSLASRTTNTEAFF TGTGCCAGCAGCTTGGCCAGTAGGACAACGAACACTGAAGCTTTCTTT
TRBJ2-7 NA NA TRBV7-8 CASSFRHEQYF TGTGCCAGCAGCTTCCGGCACGAGCAGTACTTC
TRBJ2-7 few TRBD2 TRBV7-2 CASSSLAGGYEQYF TGTGCCAGCAGCTCCCTGGCGGGGGGCTACGAGCAGTACTTC
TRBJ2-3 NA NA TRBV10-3 CAIHNGADTQYF TGTGCCATCCACAACGGTGCAGATACGCAGTATTTT
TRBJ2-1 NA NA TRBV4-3 CASSQDPGNYPSSYNEQFF TGCGCCAGCAGCCAAGATCCGGGGAACTACCCGAGCTCCTACAATGAGCAGTTCTTC
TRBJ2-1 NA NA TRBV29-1 CSVDPGRGQFF TGCAGCGTTGATCCGGGGCGTGGGCAGTTCTTC
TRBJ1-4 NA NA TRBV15 CATSRDGGPGEKLFF TGTGCCACCAGCAGAGATGGGGGACCAGGGGAAAAACTGTTTTTT
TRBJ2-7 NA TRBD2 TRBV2 CAGAGENDEQYF TGTGCCGGAGCGGGAGAGAATGACGAGCAGTACTTC
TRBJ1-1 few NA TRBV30 CAWGRGEAEAFF TGTGCCTGGGGTCGGGGAGAGGCTGAAGCTTTCTTT
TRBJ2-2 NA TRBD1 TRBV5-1 CASSSYRGLNNVGELFF TGCGCCAGCAGCAGTTACAGGGGTTTGAATAATGTCGGGGAGCTGTTTTTT
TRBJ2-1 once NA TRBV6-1 CASSGAGGRGRNEQFF TGTGCCAGCAGTGGAGCAGGGGGGCGGGGACGTAATGAGCAGTTCTTC
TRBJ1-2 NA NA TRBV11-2 CASSLLTPERGGYTF TGTGCCAGCAGCTTACTTACCCCAGAACGGGGTGGCTACACCTTC
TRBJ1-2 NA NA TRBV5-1 CASSLEGYNYGYTF TGCGCCAGCAGCTTGGAGGGGTATAACTATGGCTACACCTTC
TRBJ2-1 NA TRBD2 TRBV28 CASSPRLAATDEQFF TGTGCCAGCAGCCCAAGACTAGCGGCGACGGATGAGCAGTTCTTC
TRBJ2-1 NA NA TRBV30 CACRDNEQFF TGTGCCTGCCGCGACAATGAGCAGTTCTTC
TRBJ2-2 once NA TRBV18 CASSRLADNTGELFF TGTGCCAGCTCACGGCTAGCCGATAACACCGGGGAGCTGTTTTTT
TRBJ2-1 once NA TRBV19 CASSKGSLGGEFF TGTGCCAGTAGTAAAGGCAGTCTAGGGGGAGAGTTCTTC
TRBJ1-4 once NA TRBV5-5 CASSLFRGNEKLFF TGTGCCAGCAGCTTGTTCCGGGGAAATGAAAAACTGTTTTTT
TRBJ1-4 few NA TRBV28 CASTLRGGENEKLFF TGTGCCAGCACCCTTCGGGGGGGGGAGAATGAAAAACTGTTTTTT
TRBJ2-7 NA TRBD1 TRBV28 CASRVGDRGNEQYF TGTGCCAGCAGGGTAGGGGACAGGGGCAACGAGCAGTACTTC
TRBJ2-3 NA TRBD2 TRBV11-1 CASSPGTSGRTDTQYF TGTGCCAGCAGCCCTGGGACTAGCGGGAGGACAGATACGCAGTATTTT
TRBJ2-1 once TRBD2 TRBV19 CASRSPVRGGYNEQFF TGTGCCAGTAGAAGTCCCGTCCGGGGGGGGTACAATGAGCAGTTCTTC
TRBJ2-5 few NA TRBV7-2 CASSLEVWVETQYF TGTGCCAGCAGCTTAGAGGTCTGGGTAGAGACCCAGTACTTC
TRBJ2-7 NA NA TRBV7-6 CASSLGHSGSYEQYF TGTGCCAGCAGCTTAGGCCACAGCGGCTCCTACGAGCAGTACTTC
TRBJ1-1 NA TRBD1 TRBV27 CASSLYFFTGAGSEAFF TGTGCCAGCAGTTTGTACTTTTTTACAGGGGCTGGTTCTGAAGCTTTCTTT
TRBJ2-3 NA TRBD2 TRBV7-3 CASSSGTSGVDTQYF TGTGCCAGCAGCTCGGGGACTAGCGGAGTAGATACGCAGTATTTT
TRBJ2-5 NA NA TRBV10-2 CASSESRYPPETQYF TGCGCCAGCAGTGAGTCGCGGTACCCCCCGGAGACCCAGTACTTC
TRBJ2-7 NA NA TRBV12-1 CASPPRGQGPSYYEQYF TGTGCCAGCCCTCCCCGGGGACAGGGCCCTTCTTACTACGAGCAGTACTTC